These 18 T cell receptor beta chains originate from one sample sequenced in a study of cytomegalovirus exposure and HLA in healthy donors. PCR involved 60 Vbeta and 13 Jbeta primers. The protocol was immunoSEQ multiplex PCR, while the TCRdb copy is restricted to in-frame clones and leaves out a portion. The profile shows some 57,000 clones, less than 70% of them singletons. What was sequenced was PBMCs. The source of these receptors is a human donor in good health.

This chain uses TRBV6-5 with TRBJ1-2, with a weak D call TRBD1 (6 bases). This CDR3 spans 14 amino acids. Germline V gene lookup returns CDR1 MNHEY and CDR2 SVGAGI. V was clipped by 0 bases and J by 6 bases, with 11 bases between them. CDR3 DNA sequence: TGTGCCAGCAGTTACTCGAACAGGGTCAATGGCTACACCTTC. Its protein product is CASSYSNRVNGYTF.

This sequence joins TRBV18 and TRBJ2-5; TRBD2 matches 14 bases. This CDR3 comprises 20 residues. Losses at the gene ends were 2 bases for V and 5 bases for J; bases not matched to a gene: 16. Per the germline V gene, CDR1 is KGHSH and CDR2 is LQKENI. CDR3 in amino acids: CASSPNPGTSGGVSKETQYF. CDR3 nucleotides: TGTGCCAGCTCACCAAACCCCGGGACTAGCGGGGGAGTTTCTAAGGAGACCCAGTACTTC.

This clone appeared a few times. V gene TRBV19 combines with J gene TRBJ2-3, with D perhaps TRBD2 (6 bases). From germline, CDR1 is LNHDA and CDR2 SQIVND (reference sequence). The CDR3 totals 14 residues. Trimming removed 3 bases from V and 0 bases from J, with 7 bases in between. The CDR3: CASSIGTSTDTQYF. The DNA of the CDR3 is TGTGCCAGTAGTATCGGGACTAGCACAGATACGCAGTATTTT.

The J gene is TRBJ2-7, the V gene TRBV6-5; 8 positions agree with TRBD2. CDR3 length: 11 amino acids. Germline V gene lookup returns CDR1 MNHEY and CDR2 SVGAGI. After removal of 9 bases from V and 7 bases from J, the junction contained 5 bases not matched to a gene. The CDR3 is CASREGREQYF. CDR3 bases: TGTGCCAGTCGGGAGGGGCGGGAGCAGTACTTC.

The J gene is TRBJ1-5, the V gene TRBV30; 7 bases align to TRBD1. Germline CDR1 is GTSNPN and CDR2 is SVGIG (reference sequence). The CDR3 runs 16 residues. Trimming cost V 3 bases and J 2 bases; bases outside gene matches: 10. The CDR3 reads CAWRSRQGRGNQPQHF. DNA for the CDR3: TGTGCCTGGAGGTCCCGACAGGGTCGAGGCAATCAGCCCCAGCATTTT.

The chain links TRBV6-6 to TRBJ2-5, with 8 bases identical to TRBD2. Germline V gene lookup returns CDR1 MNHNY and CDR2 SVGAGI (reference sequence). Unmatched junction bases numbered 4, after V lost 7 bases and J lost 0 bases. This CDR3 is built from 14 residues. The CDR3 spells CASTLSGDQETQYF. The CDR3 bases are TGTGCCAGCACCCTTAGCGGGGACCAAGAGACCCAGTACTTC.

This clone was counted between two and nine times. This sequence joins TRBV27 and TRBJ2-1; D is unclear. V lost 6 bases to trimming and J lost 2 bases, with 5 bases between them. There are 12 residues in the CDR3. Germline CDR1 is MNHEY and CDR2 is SMNVEV (reference sequence). The CDR3 region is CASRITYNEQFF. CDR3 in DNA: TGTGCCAGCAGAATCACCTACAATGAGCAGTTCTTC.

This sequence joins TRBV19 and TRBJ1-6; D not certain. The germline gives CDR1 LNHDA, CDR2 SQIVND (reference sequence). The CDR3 is 13 residues long. V was trimmed by 7 bases and J by 10 bases, leaving 14 bases between them. CDR3 amino acids: CASMSPGNSPLHF. For the CDR3, the DNA is TGTGCCAGTATGTCCCCGGGAAACTCACCCCTCCACTTT.

V usage is TRBV5-8 and J usage is TRBJ2-1; 10 nucleotides align to TRBD2. Looked up from germline, CDR1 is SGHTS and CDR2 is YDEGEE. This CDR3 has 15 amino acids. The V segment lost 2 bases and the J segment 4 bases; nucleotides outside the gene matches: 3. The CDR3 here is CASSFSGGSYNEQFF. CDR3 nucleotide sequence: TGTGCCAGCAGCTTTAGCGGGGGGAGTTACAATGAGCAGTTCTTC. Supplemented by reference TRBV5-8 and TRBJ2-1, the full variable domain reads EAGVTQSPTHLIKTRGQQATLRCSPISGHTSVYWYQQALGLGLQFLLWYDEGEERNRGNFPPRFSGRQFPNYSSELNVNALELEDSALYLCASSFSGGSYNEQFFGPGTRLTVL.

This clone occurred a few times. J is TRBJ2-1 and V is TRBV27, with TRBD2 as a possible D gene (5 bases). Germline V gene sequence: CDR1 MNHEY, CDR2 SMNVEV (reference sequence). CDR3 length equals 15 residues. V was pared by 5 bases and J by 1 base, with 12 bases between. This chain's CDR3 is CASSQAVGSYNEQFF. The CDR3, as DNA: TGTGCCAGCAGTCAAGCGGTAGGGTCCTACAATGAGCAGTTCTTC.

The gene calls are TRBV18 and TRBJ2-5; a weak D match, TRBD1 (7 bases). With the DNA end fitting TRBJ2-7 better, the J assignment may be wrong. Per the germline V gene, CDR1 is KGHSH and CDR2 is LQKENI. The CDR3 consists of 16 residues. In DNA form, the CDR3 reads TGTGCCAGCTCACCACTGCGGACAGGTGGCGGGGACGAGCAGTACTTC. Protein product: CASSPLRTGGGDEQYF.

The chain carries TRBV25-1 and TRBJ2-1, with TRBD2 matching 13 bases. The CDR3 length is 17 residues. The trim removed 5 bases at V and 7 bases at J, leaving 11 bases unmatched. Germline lookup yields CDR1 MGHDK and CDR2 SYGVNS. The CDR3: CASSPPRGGLAGNEQFF. In DNA form, the CDR3 reads TGTGCCAGCAGTCCTCCAAGGGGGGGACTAGCGGGGAATGAGCAGTTCTTC.

This sequence joins TRBV9 and TRBJ2-3, with 7 bases fitting TRBD2. Germline V gene sequence: CDR1 SGDLS, CDR2 YYNGEE. The CDR3 is 15 residues long. The V and J ends lost 2 bases and 2 bases, in that order; junction bases with no gene match: 5. CDR3 in amino acids: CASSVGGGLTDTQYF. CDR3 in DNA: TGTGCCAGCAGCGTTGGGGGAGGGCTCACAGATACGCAGTATTTT.

The chain joins TRBV4-1 to TRBJ1-2; D ambiguous. In germline, CDR1 is MGHRA, CDR2 YSYEKL. The CDR3 sequence is 13 residues long. Trimming pared 1 base from V and 5 bases from J, leaving 8 bases between. The CDR3: CASSQGRGYGYTF. CDR3 DNA sequence: TGCGCCAGCAGCCAAGGGCGCGGATATGGCTACACCTTC.

There are a few counts of this clone. This rearrangement joins TRBV5-1 to TRBJ2-7; a possible D gene is TRBD1 (6 bases). The CDR3 is made up of 15 amino acids. With 3 bases removed from V and 2 bases from J, the gap between germline ends came to 15 bases. Looked up from germline, CDR1 is SGHRS and CDR2 is YFSETQ. The CDR3 nucleotides are TGCGCCAGCAGCTGGTTGACAGGTAGCCCCTACGAGCAGTACTTC. This encodes CASSWLTGSPYEQYF.

The J gene is TRBJ2-1, the V gene TRBV10-3; weak D call: TRBD1 (6 bases). Per germline, CDR1 ENHRY and CDR2 SYGVKD. Trimming left V 3 bases short and J 2 bases short, with 11 bases between. This CDR3 has 15 amino acids. The CDR3 DNA follows: TGTGCCATCAGTGACCCCGGGACACCCTACAATGAGCAGTTCTTC. Translating it yields CAISDPGTPYNEQFF.

The rearrangement uses TRBV9 and TRBJ1-1; 11 positions agree with TRBD1. The CDR3 runs to 17 residues. J was trimmed by 5 bases and V by 3 bases; bases with no gene match: 12. Germline CDR1 is SGDLS and CDR2 is YYNGEE. The CDR3 DNA reads as TGTGCCAGCAGCGACCGAGGACAGGGGGCCGCTTTGACTGAAGCTTTCTTT. It encodes CASSDRGQGAALTEAFF.

This chain joins TRBV27 and TRBJ2-1; weak D call: TRBD2 (7 bases). V was shortened by 2 bases and J by 5 bases, with 10 bases between the two germline ends. This CDR3 spans 14 amino acids. Germline CDR1 is MNHEY and CDR2 is SMNVEV (reference sequence). DNA of the CDR3: TGTGCCAGCAGTTTACCGGGGGGCCACAATGAGCAGTTCTTC. Amino acid sequence: CASSLPGGHNEQFF.